These 13 T cell receptor beta chains share one sample of origin, sequenced in a study of T-cell memory formation after mild COVID-19. TCRdb processed the 5' RACE reads anew with MiXCR; each CDR3 protein has one entry. This sample has hundreds of thousands of distinct CDR3 sequences, with around 13% found just once. The sequencing sample was made of PBMCs or a T cell subset sorted from them (not recorded which). The receptor set was obtained from a man between 18 and 29 years old who had mild COVID-19 (a few samples of this study predate the infection). Cell type and time point are not known.

For this clonotype: One end of the junction does not line up with germline, which may come from a read error. The chain recombines TRBV27 with TRBJ1-5; 7 nucleotides align to TRBD1. CDR1 MNHEY and CDR2 SMNVEV come from the germline V gene (reference sequence). This CDR3 has 16 residues. The CDR3 loop reads CASSLVGTASTQPQHF. The CDR3 DNA reads as TGTGCCAGCAGTTTAGTTGGGACAGCCAGCACTCAGCCCCAGCATTTT.

This clonotype was picked up a small number of times. The genes are TRBV4-1 and TRBJ2-3, with 8 positions matching TRBD1. Germline values: CDR1 MGHRA, CDR2 YSYEKL. CDR3 size: 15 residues. V was clipped by 0 bases and J by 6 bases; unmatched bases: 5. Here the CDR3 reads CASSQDGQGRDTQYF. CDR3 DNA: TGCGCCAGCAGCCAAGATGGACAGGGCAGGGATACGCAGTATTTT.

This clonotype has only a few counts. The CDR3 nucleotides are TGTGCCAGCTCACCCGGACAGTGGGTCCCTGAAGCTTTCTTT. This sequence encodes CASSPGQWVPEAFF. The chain joins TRBV18 to TRBJ1-1; D might be TRBD1 (6 bases). The CDR3 covers 14 residues. In germline, CDR1 is KGHSH, CDR2 LQKENI. The ends were cut back, 3 bases at V and 6 bases at J, with 14 bases in the middle.

The rearrangement joins TRBV7-3 to TRBJ2-1; D gene ambiguous. From germline, CDR1 is SGHTA and CDR2 FQGTGA. The CDR3 is 13 residues long. Trimming cost V 5 bases and J 5 bases, with 10 bases left between them. The CDR3: CASSPSLDNEQFF. CDR3 coding DNA: TGTGCCAGCAGCCCCTCCTTAGACAATGAGCAGTTCTTC.

The chain recombines TRBV9 with TRBJ1-2; perhaps TRBD1 as D (5 bases). There are 14 residues in the CDR3. V was cut by 3 bases and J by 1 base, with 10 bases left in between. Germline V gene sequence: CDR1 SGDLS, CDR2 YYNGEE. CDR3 nucleotides: TGTGCCAGCAGCGCAGGGTACAGTAACTATGGCTACACCTTC. Its protein product is CASSAGYSNYGYTF.

The chain has TRBV19 and TRBJ2-6, with 9 nucleotides matching TRBD2. The CDR3 has 19 residues. The ends lost 0 bases at V and 0 bases at J; junction bases unmatched: 6. Germline CDR1 and CDR2: LNHDA and SQIVND (reference sequence). The CDR3 DNA is TGTGCCAGTAGTATAGACCAGCGGGGGGCTTCCTCTGGGGCCAACGTCCTGACTTTC. Encoded protein: CASSIDQRGASSGANVLTF.

The sample holds a few counts of this clonotype. The chain employs TRBV10-3 and TRBJ1-5; no reliable D call. The CDR3 covers 12 residues. The V and J ends lost 3 bases and 2 bases respectively, with 2 bases between them. Germline values: CDR1 ENHRY, CDR2 SYGVKD. CDR3: CAISDGNQPQHF. The CDR3 coding sequence is TGTGCCATCAGTGACGGCAATCAGCCCCAGCATTTT.

This chain links TRBV19 with TRBJ1-5; TRBD1 is a possible D gene (5 bases). Trimming left V 1 base short and J 10 bases short, with 17 bases between. The germline gives CDR1 LNHDA, CDR2 SQIVND (reference sequence). This CDR3 comprises 15 residues. In DNA, the CDR3 is TGTGCCAGTAGTATAGTCGGCAGGGCCCCCGGACCCCAGCATTTT. Its protein product is CASSIVGRAPGPQHF.

The chain links TRBV2 to TRBJ2-5; the D is unclear. Trimming removed 1 base from V and 2 bases from J, with 5 bases in between. Germline V gene sequence: CDR1 SNHLY, CDR2 FYNNEI. The length of the CDR3 is 13 residues. As DNA, the CDR3 is TGTGCCAGCAGTGAAGGACGGCAAGAGACCCAGTACTTC. Translating it yields CASSEGRQETQYF.

This clonotype was recorded many times. V and J are TRBV10-3 and TRBJ2-5; the match to TRBD1 covers 7 bases. The CDR3 is 14 amino acids. V was pared by 3 bases and J by 3 bases, with 4 bases of the junction left unmatched. The V gene's germline CDR1 is ENHRY and CDR2 SYGVKD. The CDR3 sequence is CAISEGTAEETQYF. The CDR3 coding sequence is TGTGCCATCAGTGAAGGGACAGCGGAAGAGACCCAGTACTTC.

This clonotype was observed a few times. This chain joins TRBV5-1 and TRBJ2-1; tentatively, D is TRBD2 (6 bases). Germline V lookup: CDR1 SGHRS, CDR2 YFSETQ. Trimming left V 0 bases short and J 12 bases short, with 16 bases between. CDR3 size: 14 residues. CDR3 nucleotides: TGCGCCAGCAGCTTGGCCCTGACTAGTTTGAGGCAGTTCTTC. This gives the protein CASSLALTSLRQFF.

The chain employs TRBV12-3 or TRBV12-4 and TRBJ2-1, with a possible D match to TRBD1 (6 bases). There are 13 residues in the CDR3. V was trimmed by 7 bases and J by 7 bases, leaving 14 bases between them. The CDR3 spells CASKRQAGNEQFF. CDR3 DNA sequence: TGTGCCAGCAAACGACAGGCGGGTAATGAGCAGTTCTTC.

The rearrangement links TRBV19 to TRBJ1-5; TRBD1 agrees at 9 bases. The CDR3 sequence is 17 residues long. The ends lost 3 bases at V and 2 bases at J; junction bases unmatched: 8. Germline CDR1 reads LNHDA; CDR2 reads SQIVND (reference sequence). For the CDR3, the DNA is TGTGCCAGTAGTATTGGGACAGGGTTTATGGGCAATCAGCCCCAGCATTTT. Protein sequence: CASSIGTGFMGNQPQHF.